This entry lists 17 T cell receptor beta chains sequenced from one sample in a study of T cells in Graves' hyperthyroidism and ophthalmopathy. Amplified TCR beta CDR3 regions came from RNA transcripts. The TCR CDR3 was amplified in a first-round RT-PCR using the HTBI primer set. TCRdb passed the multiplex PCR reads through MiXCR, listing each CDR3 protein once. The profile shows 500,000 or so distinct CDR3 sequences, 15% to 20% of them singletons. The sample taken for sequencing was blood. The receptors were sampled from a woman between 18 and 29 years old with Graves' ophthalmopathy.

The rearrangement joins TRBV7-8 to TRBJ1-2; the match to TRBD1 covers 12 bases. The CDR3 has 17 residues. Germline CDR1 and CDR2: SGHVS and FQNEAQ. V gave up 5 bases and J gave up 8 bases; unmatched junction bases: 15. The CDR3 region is CASSDRTPAGTGGGYTF. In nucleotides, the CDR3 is TGTGCCAGCAGCGACAGAACCCCGGCCGGGACAGGGGGCGGCTACACCTTC.

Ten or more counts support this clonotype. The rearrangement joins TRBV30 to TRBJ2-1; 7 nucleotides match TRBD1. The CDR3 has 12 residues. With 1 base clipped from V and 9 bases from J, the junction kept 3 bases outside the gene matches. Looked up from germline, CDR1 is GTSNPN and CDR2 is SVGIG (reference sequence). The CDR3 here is CAWSAQGFEQFF. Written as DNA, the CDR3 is TGTGCCTGGAGTGCACAGGGGTTTGAGCAGTTCTTC. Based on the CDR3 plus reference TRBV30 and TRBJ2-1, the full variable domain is SQTIHQWPATLVQPVGSPLSLECTVEGTSNPNLYWYRQAAGRGLQLLFYSVGIGQISSEVPQNLSASRPQDRQFILSSKKLLLSDSGFYLCAWSAQGFEQFFGPGTRLTVL.

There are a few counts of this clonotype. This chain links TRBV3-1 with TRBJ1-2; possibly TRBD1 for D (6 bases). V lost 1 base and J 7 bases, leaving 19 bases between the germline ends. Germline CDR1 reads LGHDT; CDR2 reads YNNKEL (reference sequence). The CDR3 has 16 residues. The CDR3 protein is CASSQAWGRGGLGYTF. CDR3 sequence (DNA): TGTGCCAGCAGCCAAGCCTGGGGTAGAGGGGGGCTTGGCTACACCTTC.

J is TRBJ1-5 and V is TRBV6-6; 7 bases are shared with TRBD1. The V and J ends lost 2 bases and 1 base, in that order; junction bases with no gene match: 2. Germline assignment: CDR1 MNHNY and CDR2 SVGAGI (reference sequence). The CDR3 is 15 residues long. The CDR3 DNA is TGTGCCAGCAGTTACACACAGGGGAGCAATCAGCCCCAGCATTTT. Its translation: CASSYTQGSNQPQHF.

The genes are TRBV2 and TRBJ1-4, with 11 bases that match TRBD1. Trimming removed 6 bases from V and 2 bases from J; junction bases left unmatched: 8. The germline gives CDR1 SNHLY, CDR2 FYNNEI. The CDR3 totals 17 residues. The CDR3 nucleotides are TGTGCCAGCAGCGGGACAGGGGGAACCGCCACTAATGAAAAACTGTTTTTT. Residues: CASSGTGGTATNEKLFF.

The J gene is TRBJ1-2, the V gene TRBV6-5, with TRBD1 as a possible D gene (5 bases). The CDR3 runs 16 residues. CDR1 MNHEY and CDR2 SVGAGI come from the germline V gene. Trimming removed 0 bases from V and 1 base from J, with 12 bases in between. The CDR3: CASSYSRDGHNYGYTF. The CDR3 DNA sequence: TGTGCCAGCAGTTACTCTCGGGACGGACATAACTATGGCTACACCTTC.

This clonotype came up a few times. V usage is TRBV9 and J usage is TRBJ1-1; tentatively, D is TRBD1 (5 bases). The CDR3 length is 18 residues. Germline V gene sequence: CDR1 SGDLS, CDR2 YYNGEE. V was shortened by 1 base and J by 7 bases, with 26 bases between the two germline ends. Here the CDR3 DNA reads TGTGCCAGCAGCGTAAGTGACACGACCCAGGGAAGGAGGATTGAAGCTTTCTTT. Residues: CASSVSDTTQGRRIEAFF.

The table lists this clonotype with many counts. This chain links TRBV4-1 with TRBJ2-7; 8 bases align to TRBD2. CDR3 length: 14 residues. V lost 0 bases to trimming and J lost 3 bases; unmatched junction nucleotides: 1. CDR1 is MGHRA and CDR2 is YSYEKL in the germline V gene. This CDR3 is CASSQETSVYEQYF. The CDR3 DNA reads TGCGCCAGCAGCCAAGAGACTAGCGTCTACGAGCAGTACTTC.

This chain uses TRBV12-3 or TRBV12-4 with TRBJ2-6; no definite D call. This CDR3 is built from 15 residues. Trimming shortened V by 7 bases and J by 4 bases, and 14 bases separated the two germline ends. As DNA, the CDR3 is TGTGCCAGCACCCATGGACGTTCAGGGGCCAACGTCCTGACTTTC. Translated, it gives CASTHGRSGANVLTF.

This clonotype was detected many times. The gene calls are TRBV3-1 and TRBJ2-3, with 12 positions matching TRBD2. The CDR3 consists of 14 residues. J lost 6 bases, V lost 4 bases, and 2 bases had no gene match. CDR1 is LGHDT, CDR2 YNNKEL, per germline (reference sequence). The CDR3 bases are TGTGCCAGCAGCCTTACTAGCGGGAGGGATACGCAGTATTTT. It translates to CASSLTSGRDTQYF.

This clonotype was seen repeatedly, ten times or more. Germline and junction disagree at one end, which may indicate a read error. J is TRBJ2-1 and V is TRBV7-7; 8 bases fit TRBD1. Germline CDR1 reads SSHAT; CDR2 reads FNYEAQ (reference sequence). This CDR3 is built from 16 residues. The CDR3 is CASSLGGTGGYNEQFF. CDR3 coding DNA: TGTGCTAGCAGCTTAGGGGGTACAGGGGGCTACAATGAGCAGTTCTTC.

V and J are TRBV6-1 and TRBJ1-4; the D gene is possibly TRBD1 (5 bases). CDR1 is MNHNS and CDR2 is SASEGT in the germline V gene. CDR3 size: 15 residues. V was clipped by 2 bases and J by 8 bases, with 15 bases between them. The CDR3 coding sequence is TGTGCCAGCAGTGAATATGGGGGTCGGAGGGAAAAACTGTTTTTT. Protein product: CASSEYGGRREKLFF.

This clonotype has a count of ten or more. The CDR3 DNA is TGCAGCGTTGAGGGGAGCACTGAAGCTTTCTTT. The encoded protein is CSVEGSTEAFF. The chain combines TRBV29-1 with TRBJ1-1; no firm D call. Germline CDR1 and CDR2: SQVTM and ANQGSEA. The ends were cut back, 3 bases at V and 4 bases at J, with 6 bases in the middle. The length of the CDR3 is 11 residues.

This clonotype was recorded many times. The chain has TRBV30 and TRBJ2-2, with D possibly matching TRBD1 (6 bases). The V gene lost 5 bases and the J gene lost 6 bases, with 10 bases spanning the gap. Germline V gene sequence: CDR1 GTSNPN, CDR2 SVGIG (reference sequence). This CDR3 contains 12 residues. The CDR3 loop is CAWAGVPGELFF. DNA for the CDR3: TGTGCCTGGGCAGGGGTCCCCGGGGAGCTGTTTTTT.

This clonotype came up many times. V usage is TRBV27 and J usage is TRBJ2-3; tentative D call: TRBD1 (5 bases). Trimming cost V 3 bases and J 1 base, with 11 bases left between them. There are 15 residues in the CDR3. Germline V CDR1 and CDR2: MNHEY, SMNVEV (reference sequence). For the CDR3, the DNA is TGTGCCAGCAGTTTGGTAGGACAACGCACAGATACGCAGTATTTT. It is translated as CASSLVGQRTDTQYF.

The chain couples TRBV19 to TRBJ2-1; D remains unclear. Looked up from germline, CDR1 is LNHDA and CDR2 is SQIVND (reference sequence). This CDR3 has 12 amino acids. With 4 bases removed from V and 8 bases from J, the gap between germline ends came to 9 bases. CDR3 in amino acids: CASSRVGDEQFF. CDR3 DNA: TGTGCCAGTAGTAGGGTTGGTGATGAGCAGTTCTTC.

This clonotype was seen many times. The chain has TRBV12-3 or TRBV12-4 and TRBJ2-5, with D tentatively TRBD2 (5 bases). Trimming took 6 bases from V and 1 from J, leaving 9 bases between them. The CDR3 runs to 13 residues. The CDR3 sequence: CASSSGSQETQYF. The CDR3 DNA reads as TGTGCCAGCAGCTCGGGGAGCCAAGAGACCCAGTACTTC.